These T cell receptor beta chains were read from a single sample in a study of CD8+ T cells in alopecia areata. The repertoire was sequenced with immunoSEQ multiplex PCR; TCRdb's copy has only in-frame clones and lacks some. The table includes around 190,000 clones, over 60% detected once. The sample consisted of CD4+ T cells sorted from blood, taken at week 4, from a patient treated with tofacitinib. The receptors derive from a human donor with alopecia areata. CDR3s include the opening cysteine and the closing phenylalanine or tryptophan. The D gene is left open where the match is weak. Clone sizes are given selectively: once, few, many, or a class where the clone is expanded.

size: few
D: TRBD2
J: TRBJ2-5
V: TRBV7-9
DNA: TGTGCCAGCAGCCCCTGGACGGGGGGTCAAGAGACCCAGTACTTC
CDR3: CASSPWTGGQETQYF

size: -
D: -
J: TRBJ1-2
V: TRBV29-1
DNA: TGCAGCCCGACGACAGGATTAGAAGCTAACTATGGCTACACCTTC
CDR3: CSPTTGLEANYGYTF

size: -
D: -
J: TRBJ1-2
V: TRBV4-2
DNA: TGTGCCAGCAGCTTGAGCATATCAAACTATGGCTACACCTTC
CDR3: CASSLSISNYGYTF

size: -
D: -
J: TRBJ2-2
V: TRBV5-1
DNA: TGCGCCAGCAGCCCCTTGGGTCCCGTCCCGAACACCGGGGAGCTGTTTTTT
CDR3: CASSPLGPVPNTGELFF

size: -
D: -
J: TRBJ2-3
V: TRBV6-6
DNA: TGTGCCAGCACTCAGAGAAGCACAGATACGCAGTATTTT
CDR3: CASTQRSTDTQYF

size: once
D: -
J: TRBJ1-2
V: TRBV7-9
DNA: TGTGCCAGCAGCACCAGGGATGGCTACACCTTC
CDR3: CASSTRDGYTF

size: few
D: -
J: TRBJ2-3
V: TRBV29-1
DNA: TGCAGCGCCCGGTCTACTAGCACAGATACGCAGTATTTT
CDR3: CSARSTSTDTQYF

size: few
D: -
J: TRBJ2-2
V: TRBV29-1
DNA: TGCAGCGCAGAACAGAGCACCGGGGAGCTGTTTTTT
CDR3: CSAEQSTGELFF

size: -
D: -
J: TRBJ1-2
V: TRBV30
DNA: TGTGCCTGGACCCGACCTGGGGAGGGCTACACCTTC
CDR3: CAWTRPGEGYTF

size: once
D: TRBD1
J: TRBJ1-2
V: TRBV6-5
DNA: TGTGCCAGCAGTTACCTGGGACAGGGGAACAACTATGGCTACACCTTC
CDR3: CASSYLGQGNNYGYTF

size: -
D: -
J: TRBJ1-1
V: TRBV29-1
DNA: TGCAGCACCGGAACGAACACTGAAGCTTTCTTT
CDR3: CSTGTNTEAFF

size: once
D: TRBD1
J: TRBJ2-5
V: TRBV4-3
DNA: TGCGCCAGCAGCCAAGCCCTGGACAGGAGCCAAGAGACCCAGTACTTC
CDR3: CASSQALDRSQETQYF

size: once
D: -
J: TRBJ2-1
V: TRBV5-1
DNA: TGCGCCAGCAGTCCCGACAGGTACAATGAGCAGTTCTTC
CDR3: CASSPDRYNEQFF